Below, one TCR beta chain is given with its context. The entry originates in a study of CD8+CD57+ T cells in acquired aplastic anemia. There are 11 residues in the CDR3. Germline V gives CDR1 DFQATT, CDR2 SNEGSKA (reference sequence). The germline V and J ends were trimmed by 6 bases and 3 bases, with 5 bases remaining between them. All sequencing subjects had displayed CD8+CD57+ cell expansion on flow cytometry. Genomic DNA acted as the template from which TCR beta VDJ combination and CDR3 sequence profiling were carried out. TCRdb re-called the reads through MiXCR, storing one row per CDR3 protein. This table has 250,000 to 300,000 distinct CDR3 sequences, about three fifths appearing once.

The chain links TRBV20-1 to TRBJ1-4; D is unclear. The clonotype was recovered from a human donor with aplastic anemia. Sequences were obtained from sorted CD4+, CD8+, or CD8+CD57+ T cells (not recorded which) from PBMCs. The CDR3 DNA is TGCAGTGCAGGGCCTAATGAAAAACTGTTTTTT. It encodes CSAGPNEKLFF.